A single sample is the source of the 32 T cell receptor beta chains below, sequenced in a study of shared clonotypes between healthy human individuals. Profiled with immunoSEQ multiplex PCR; TCRdb holds only in-frame clones, not every one. The sample holds hundreds of thousands of clones; 73% are singletons and the top ten take about 1.8%. Sequencing used memory CD4+ T cells sorted from blood. Subset of the sample: CD45RA-negative fraction. These receptors originate from a woman in her thirties in good health.

The V call is TRBV29-1, the J call TRBJ1-2, with 9 bases aligning to TRBD1. CDR3 length equals 17 residues. Trimming took 4 bases from V and 4 from J; bases not matched to a gene: 16. The germline V gene has CDR1 SQVTM and CDR2 ANQGSEA. CDR3 nucleotides: TGCAGCGTTGTGTTGGGGAGGTCCGGGACAGGGACCTATGGCTACACCTTC. Protein product: CSVVLGRSGTGTYGYTF.

V and J are TRBV4-1 and TRBJ2-1, with D hard to call. The CDR3 contains 15 residues. The V end was cut by 0 bases, the J end by 0 bases, with 6 bases between. Germline assignment: CDR1 MGHRA and CDR2 YSYEKL. CDR3 nucleotide sequence: TGCGCCAGCAGCCAAGATTCGTACTCCTACAATGAGCAGTTCTTC. Residues: CASSQDSYSYNEQFF.

This clone came up many times. The chain employs TRBV6-4 and TRBJ2-1; 7 positions match TRBD2. V gave up 6 bases and J gave up 8 bases; unmatched junction bases: 10. The CDR3 has 14 residues. Germline V gives CDR1 MRHNA, CDR2 SNTAGT. CDR3 residues: CASSPAGDSDEQFF. CDR3 DNA sequence: TGTGCCAGCAGCCCGGCGGGAGACTCGGATGAGCAGTTCTTC.

Written as DNA, the CDR3 is TGCAGCGTTGACAGGGTTGGGGCCAACGTCCTGACTTTC. The encoded protein is CSVDRVGANVLTF. The J gene is TRBJ2-6, the V gene TRBV29-1; a possible D gene is TRBD1 (5 bases). The length of the CDR3 is 13 residues. The V gene's germline CDR1 is SQVTM and CDR2 ANQGSEA. V gave up 3 bases and J gave up 3 bases, with 6 bases separating them.

The chain joins TRBV6-5 to TRBJ1-2; TRBD1 might be the D (5 bases). The germline V and J ends were trimmed by 6 bases and 5 bases, with 16 bases remaining between them. Germline V gene sequence: CDR1 MNHEY, CDR2 SVGAGI. The CDR3 runs to 14 residues. The CDR3 sequence is CASRPLGGLYGYTF. The CDR3 DNA follows: TGTGCCAGCAGGCCCCTGGGGGGACTTTATGGCTACACCTTC.

This sequence joins TRBV2 and TRBJ2-6; no clear D gene. The germline CDR1 and CDR2 sequences are SNHLY and FYNNEI. CDR3 length: 14 amino acids. The ends were cut back, 7 bases at V and 4 bases at J, with 11 bases in the middle. CDR3 sequence: CASMVTTGANVLTF. CDR3 DNA: TGTGCCAGCATGGTCACGACCGGGGCCAACGTCCTGACTTTC.

This clone appeared once. The chain links TRBV7-2 to TRBJ2-7, with 11 bases fitting TRBD2. Trimming took 0 bases from V and 10 from J; bases not matched to a gene: 5. The CDR3 runs to 14 residues. CDR1 and CDR2 from the germline V gene are SGHTA and FQGNSA. The CDR3, as DNA: TGTGCCAGCAGCTTAGCAACTAGCGGGAGCCCCCAGTACTTC. Translated: CASSLATSGSPQYF.

The chain recombines TRBV10-2 with TRBJ2-2; D not certain. Trimming removed 2 bases at V and 2 bases at J, with 3 bases between. CDR1 WSHSY and CDR2 SAAADI come from the germline V gene. The CDR3 has 13 amino acids. The CDR3 region has the DNA TGCGCCAGCAGTGAGACTAACACCGGGGAGCTGTTTTTT. As protein: CASSETNTGELFF.

The chain links TRBV11-2 to TRBJ2-1; no clear D gene. Deletions cut 3 bases from V and 2 bases from J, with 2 bases between. This CDR3 contains 12 residues. Germline V gives CDR1 SGHAT, CDR2 FQNNGV. The CDR3 DNA follows: TGTGCCAGCAGCTTCACCTACAATGAGCAGTTCTTC. Its translation is CASSFTYNEQFF. Supplemented by reference TRBV11-2 and TRBJ2-1, the full variable domain reads EAGVAQSPRYKIIEKRQSVAFWCNPISGHATLYWYQQILGQGPKLLIQFQNNGVVDDSQLPKDRFSAERLKGVDSTLKIQPAKLEDSAVYLCASSFTYNEQFFGPGTRLTVL.

Turning to this clone: Other DNA sequences from this sample encode an identical CDR3 as well. CDR3 DNA sequence: TGTGCCAGCTCACCAGAGGGGGGAAATCAGCCCCAGCATTTT. Translated, it gives CASSPEGGNQPQHF. The chain joins TRBV18 to TRBJ1-5; possibly TRBD1 for D (6 bases). Germline values: CDR1 KGHSH, CDR2 LQKENI. V lost 2 bases, J lost 4 bases, and 9 bases lay in between. The CDR3 is 14 residues long.

In regard to this clone: The sample carries other DNA sequences with the same CDR3. CDR3 residues: CASSFGNSYNEQFF. The CDR3 DNA reads as TGCGCCAGCAGCTTTGGAAACAGCTACAATGAGCAGTTCTTC. The V gene is TRBV5-1, the J gene TRBJ2-1; no firm D call. The CDR3 consists of 14 residues. V shed 2 bases and J shed 3 bases, with 9 bases lying between them. Germline V lookup: CDR1 SGHRS, CDR2 YFSETQ.

V usage is TRBV5-1 and J usage is TRBJ2-7; 8 nucleotides align to TRBD2. V lost 4 bases, J lost 3 bases, and 3 bases stayed unmatched. Germline V gives CDR1 SGHRS, CDR2 YFSETQ. CDR3 length: 13 amino acids. Here the CDR3 reads CASSPGGNYEQYF. CDR3 nucleotide sequence: TGCGCCAGCAGCCCGGGAGGGAACTACGAGCAGTACTTC.

Here the CDR3 reads CASSLLIGGAYNEQFF. The CDR3 nucleotides read TGTGCCAGCAGCTTATTGATAGGCGGAGCCTACAATGAGCAGTTCTTC. The chain links TRBV11-1 to TRBJ2-1; no reliable D call. V was clipped by 2 bases and J by 2 bases, with 13 bases between them. Germline V CDR1 and CDR2: SGHAT, FQDESV (reference sequence). The CDR3 contains 16 residues.

The chain links TRBV6-6 to TRBJ2-7; no clear D gene. The CDR3 extends over 15 amino acids. V was pared by 0 bases and J by 0 bases, with 9 bases between. CDR1 and CDR2 (germline): MNHNY, SVGAGI (reference sequence). The CDR3 sequence: CASSYSLDLSYEQYF. The CDR3 DNA follows: TGTGCCAGCAGTTACTCGCTGGACCTCTCCTACGAGCAGTACTTC.

CDR3 nucleotides: TGCGCCAGCAGCAAGGGGACTAGCGGCAATACCTACACAGATACGCAGTATTTT. Translating gives CASSKGTSGNTYTDTQYF. This chain uses TRBV5-1 with TRBJ2-3, with 11 bases identical to TRBD2. The CDR3 consists of 18 residues. CDR1 and CDR2 (germline): SGHRS, YFSETQ. The V gene end was trimmed by 4 bases and the J gene end by 2 bases; junction bases not matched to a gene: 12.

The chain uses TRBV5-6 and TRBJ2-2; 12 bases align to TRBD1. The CDR3 totals 16 residues. V was pared by 3 bases and J by 13 bases, with 13 bases of the junction left unmatched. The germline gives CDR1 SGHDT, CDR2 YYEEEE. Here the CDR3 reads CASSSPGQGAPRGLFF. CDR3 in DNA: TGTGCCAGCAGCTCCCCGGGACAGGGGGCGCCTAGGGGGCTGTTTTTT.

This chain links TRBV7-2 with TRBJ1-5; the D is unclear. The CDR3 consists of 16 residues. The V and J ends lost 4 bases and 3 bases respectively, with 16 bases between them. Germline CDR1 is SGHTA and CDR2 is FQGNSA. CDR3 coding DNA: TGTGCCAGCAGCTCCACGGTCCTGGTTAACAATCAGCCCCAGCATTTT. As protein: CASSSTVLVNNQPQHF.

This clone occurred a few times. The chain couples TRBV7-2 to TRBJ2-2, with D hard to call. CDR3 length: 15 amino acids. The ends were cut back, 2 bases at V and 0 bases at J, with 7 bases in the middle. Germline CDR1 reads SGHTA; CDR2 reads FQGNSA. The CDR3 spells CASSLHPANTGELFF. In nucleotides, the CDR3 is TGTGCCAGCAGCTTACATCCAGCGAACACCGGGGAGCTGTTTTTT.

This clone came up once. V gene TRBV29-1 combines with J gene TRBJ2-5, with D maybe TRBD2 (7 bases). The germline CDR1 and CDR2 sequences are SQVTM and ANQGSEA. CDR3 length: 13 amino acids. V was clipped by 4 bases and J by 4 bases, with 13 bases between them. The CDR3 DNA follows: TGCAGCGTTGTCGGGGGGCCCCGAGAGACCCAGTACTTC. Its translation: CSVVGGPRETQYF.

This rearrangement joins TRBV5-1 to TRBJ2-6; D gene uncertain. The CDR3 sequence is 15 residues long. Trimming removed 6 bases at V and 0 bases at J, with 10 bases between. Germline values: CDR1 SGHRS, CDR2 YFSETQ. This CDR3 reads CASKIDLSGANVLTF. CDR3 DNA: TGCGCCAGCAAGATCGACCTCTCTGGGGCCAACGTCCTGACTTTC.

This clone was counted only a few times. Other DNA sequences of this sample code for an identical CDR3. This chain links TRBV5-1 with TRBJ2-1, with 7 bases fitting TRBD1. Germline CDR1 SGHRS, CDR2 YFSETQ. The CDR3 has 14 residues. With 4 bases clipped from V and 5 bases from J, the junction kept 6 bases outside the gene matches. CDR3 protein: CASSPGTEHNEQFF. The CDR3 DNA reads TGCGCCAGCAGCCCGGGGACAGAACACAATGAGCAGTTCTTC.

CDR3 protein: CASSVRLNTDTQYF. The CDR3 DNA is TGTGCCAGCAGCGTAAGACTTAACACAGATACGCAGTATTTT. The chain recombines TRBV9 with TRBJ2-3; D not resolved. Germline CDR1 reads SGDLS; CDR2 reads YYNGEE. The CDR3 is 14 amino acids. V lost 1 base, J lost 2 bases, and 8 bases lay in between.

CDR3 sequence reads: CASSPASGGNQPQHF. CDR3 DNA: TGTGCCAGCTCACCGGCGTCAGGGGGCAATCAGCCCCAGCATTTT. The chain links TRBV18 to TRBJ1-5, with a possible D match to TRBD1 (6 bases). Trimming pared 3 bases from V and 2 bases from J, leaving 11 bases between. This CDR3 region has 15 residues. Per germline, CDR1 KGHSH and CDR2 LQKENI.

This chain uses TRBV9 with TRBJ1-2, with 9 bases that match TRBD1. CDR3 length: 15 amino acids. Trimming took 2 bases from V and 4 from J; bases not matched to a gene: 6. CDR1 and CDR2 from the germline V gene are SGDLS and YYNGEE. The CDR3 region is CASSVTGTGTYGYTF. The DNA for the CDR3 is TGTGCCAGCAGCGTGACCGGGACAGGGACCTATGGCTACACCTTC.

The rearrangement joins TRBV27 to TRBJ2-3; TRBD1 aligns across 9 bases. Trimming took 2 bases from V and 6 from J; bases not matched to a gene: 12. This CDR3 is built from 17 residues. CDR1 is MNHEY, CDR2 SMNVEV, per germline (reference sequence). The CDR3 DNA reads TGTGCCAGCAGTTTAACATGGTTCACAGGGGGCGTGGATACGCAGTATTTT. This translates into CASSLTWFTGGVDTQYF.

A remark on this clone: Other DNA sequences in this specimen translate into the identical CDR3. The chain joins TRBV6-5 to TRBJ1-1, with D perhaps TRBD1 (5 bases). CDR1 is MNHEY, CDR2 SVGAGI, per germline. This CDR3 region has 16 residues. V lost 4 bases and J lost 1, with 16 bases in between. For the CDR3, the DNA is TGTGCCAGCAGTTCCGAGGTTGGGGGAGGGAACACTGAAGCTTTCTTT. It yields the protein CASSSEVGGGNTEAFF.

This rearrangement joins TRBV6-1 to TRBJ1-4; D not resolved. The germline V and J ends were trimmed by 0 bases and 1 base, with 9 bases remaining between them. This CDR3 region has 16 residues. Germline V gives CDR1 MNHNS, CDR2 SASEGT. The CDR3 protein is CASSEARGLTNEKLFF. As DNA, the CDR3 is TGTGCCAGCAGTGAAGCGCGCGGGCTAACTAATGAAAAACTGTTTTTT.

The chain couples TRBV30 to TRBJ2-7, with 12 bases that match TRBD1. Trimming removed 6 bases from V and 4 bases from J; junction bases left unmatched: 13. Germline CDR1 reads GTSNPN; CDR2 reads SVGIG (reference sequence). The CDR3 consists of 16 residues. As DNA, the CDR3 is TGTGCCTGCCTATCATATGGGACAGGGGGCAGGTACGAGCAGTACTTC. Protein product: CACLSYGTGGRYEQYF.

The chain joins TRBV25-1 to TRBJ2-1; 12 bases agree with TRBD2. With 6 bases clipped from V and 6 bases from J, the junction kept 9 bases outside the gene matches. This CDR3 has 16 amino acids. Germline V gene sequence: CDR1 MGHDK, CDR2 SYGVNS. DNA for the CDR3: TGTGCCAGCAGCCCCACAGGACTAGCGGGGACCAATGAGCAGTTCTTC. Its protein product is CASSPTGLAGTNEQFF.

This rearrangement joins TRBV28 to TRBJ2-7; D is undetermined. The CDR3 is made up of 14 amino acids. The germline V and J ends were trimmed by 2 bases and 0 bases, with 8 bases remaining between them. From germline, CDR1 is MDHEN and CDR2 SYDVKM. CDR3: CASSLQPSSYEQYF. Written as DNA, the CDR3 is TGTGCCAGCAGTTTACAGCCGAGCTCCTACGAGCAGTACTTC. Full variable domain (missing parts from reference TRBV28 and TRBJ2-7): DVKVTQSSRYLVKRTGEKVFLECVQDMDHENMFWYRQDPGLGLRLIYFSYDVKMKEKGDIPEGYSVSREKKERFSLILESASTNQTSMYLCASSLQPSSYEQYFGPGTRLTVT.

The gene calls are TRBV10-3 and TRBJ2-3; D gene unclear. The CDR3 extends over 11 amino acids. V gave up 10 bases and J gave up 5 bases, with 10 bases separating them. The germline gives CDR1 ENHRY, CDR2 SYGVKD. The CDR3 protein is CATNSEDTQYF. CDR3 bases: TGTGCCACCAATTCAGAAGATACGCAGTATTTT.

This chain joins TRBV7-9 and TRBJ1-4; D is unresolved. Germline assignment: CDR1 SEHNR and CDR2 FQNEAQ (reference sequence). V gave up 5 bases and J gave up 0 bases, with 7 bases separating them. This CDR3 comprises 14 residues. The CDR3: CASSTAATNEKLFF. The CDR3 bases are TGTGCCAGCAGCACAGCTGCAACTAATGAAAAACTGTTTTTT.